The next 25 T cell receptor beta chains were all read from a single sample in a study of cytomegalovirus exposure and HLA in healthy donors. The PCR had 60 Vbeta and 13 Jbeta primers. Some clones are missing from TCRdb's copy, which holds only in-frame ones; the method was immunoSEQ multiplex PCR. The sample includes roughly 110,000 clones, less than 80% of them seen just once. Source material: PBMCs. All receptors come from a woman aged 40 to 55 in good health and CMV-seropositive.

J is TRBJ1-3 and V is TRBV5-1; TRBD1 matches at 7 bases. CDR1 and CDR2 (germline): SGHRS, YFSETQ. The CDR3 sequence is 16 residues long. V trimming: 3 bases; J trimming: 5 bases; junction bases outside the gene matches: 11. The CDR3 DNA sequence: TGCGCCAGCAGCTCTTACAGGGGCGCTGAGAGAAACACCATATATTTT. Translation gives CASSSYRGAERNTIYF.

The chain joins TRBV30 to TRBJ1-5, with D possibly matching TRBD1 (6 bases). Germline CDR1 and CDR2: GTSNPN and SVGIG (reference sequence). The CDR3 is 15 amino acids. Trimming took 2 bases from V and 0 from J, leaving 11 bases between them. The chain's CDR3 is CAWSKGGNSNQPQHF. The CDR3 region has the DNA TGTGCCTGGAGTAAAGGGGGTAATAGCAATCAGCCCCAGCATTTT.

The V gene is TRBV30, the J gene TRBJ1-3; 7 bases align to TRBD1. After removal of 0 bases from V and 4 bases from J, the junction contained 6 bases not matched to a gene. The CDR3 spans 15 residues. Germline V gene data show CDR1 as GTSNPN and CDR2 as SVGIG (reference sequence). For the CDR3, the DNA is TGTGCCTGGAGTGTTGGACAGGCTTTAGGAAACACCATATATTTT. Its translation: CAWSVGQALGNTIYF.

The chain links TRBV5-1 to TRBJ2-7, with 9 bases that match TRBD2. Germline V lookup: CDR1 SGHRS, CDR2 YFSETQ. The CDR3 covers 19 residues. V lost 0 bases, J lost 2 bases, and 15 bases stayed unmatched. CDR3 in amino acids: CASSLGELAGLPWAYEQYF. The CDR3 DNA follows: TGCGCCAGCAGCTTGGGTGAGCTAGCGGGACTCCCCTGGGCCTACGAGCAGTACTTC. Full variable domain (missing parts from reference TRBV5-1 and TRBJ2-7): KAGVTQTPRYLIKTRGQQVTLSCSPISGHRSVSWYQQTPGQGLQFLFEYFSETQRNKGNFPGRFSGRQFSNSRSEMNVSTLELGDSALYLCASSLGELAGLPWAYEQYFGPGTRLTVT.

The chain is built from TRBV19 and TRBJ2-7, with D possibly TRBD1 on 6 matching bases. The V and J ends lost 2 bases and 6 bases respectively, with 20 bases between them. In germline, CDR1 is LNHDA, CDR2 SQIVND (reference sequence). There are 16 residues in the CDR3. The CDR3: CASSIRGTQRPGEQYF. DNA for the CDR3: TGTGCCAGTAGTATAAGAGGGACACAAAGGCCAGGCGAGCAGTACTTC.

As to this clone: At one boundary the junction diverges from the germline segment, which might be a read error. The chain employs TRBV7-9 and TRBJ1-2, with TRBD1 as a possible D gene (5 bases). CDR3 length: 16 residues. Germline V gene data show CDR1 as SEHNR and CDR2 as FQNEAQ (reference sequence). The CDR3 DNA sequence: TGTTCCAGCAGCTTAGCGGGGCAGGATGAGAACTATGGCTACACCTTC. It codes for CSSSLAGQDENYGYTF.

The CDR3 nucleotides are TGCGCCAGCAGCCAAGTTTCCTCTGGGGGGGTTACCTACGAGCAGTACTTC. This codes for CASSQVSSGGVTYEQYF. The V gene is TRBV4-3, the J gene TRBJ2-5; 7 bases line up with TRBD2. Matching the DNA end better, TRBJ2-7 makes the J call doubtful. CDR1 and CDR2 (germline): LGHNA, YSLEER. This CDR3 contains 17 residues.

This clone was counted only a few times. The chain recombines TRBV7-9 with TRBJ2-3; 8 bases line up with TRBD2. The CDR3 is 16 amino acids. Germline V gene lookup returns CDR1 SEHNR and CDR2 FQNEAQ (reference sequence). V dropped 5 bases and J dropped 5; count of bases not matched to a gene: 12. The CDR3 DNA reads TGTGCCAGCAGCACCGGGACTAGTGGGGGATTAGATACGCAGTATTTT. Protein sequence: CASSTGTSGGLDTQYF. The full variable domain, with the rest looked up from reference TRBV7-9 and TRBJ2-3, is DTGVSQNPRHKITKRGQNVTFRCDPISEHNRLYWYRQTLGQGPEFLTYFQNEAQLEKSRLLSDRFSAERPKGSFSTLEIQRTEQGDSAMYLCASSTGTSGGLDTQYFGPGTRLTVL.

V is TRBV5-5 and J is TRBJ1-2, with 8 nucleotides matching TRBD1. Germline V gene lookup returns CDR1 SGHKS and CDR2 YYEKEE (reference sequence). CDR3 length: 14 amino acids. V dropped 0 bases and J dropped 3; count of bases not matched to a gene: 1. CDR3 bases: TGTGCCAGCAGCTTGGGGACAGGGCACTATGGCTACACCTTC. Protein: CASSLGTGHYGYTF.

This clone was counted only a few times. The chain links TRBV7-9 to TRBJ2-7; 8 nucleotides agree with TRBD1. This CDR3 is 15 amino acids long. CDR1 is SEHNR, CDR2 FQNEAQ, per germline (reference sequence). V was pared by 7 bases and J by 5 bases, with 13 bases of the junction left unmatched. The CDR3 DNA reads TGTGCCAGCACCCGGACAGGGTCGACGATCCACGAGCAGTACTTC. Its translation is CASTRTGSTIHEQYF.

CDR3 residues: CASSRTALSQPQHF. The CDR3 DNA is TGTGCCAGCAGCAGGACAGCCCTGTCGCAGCCCCAGCATTTT. V gene TRBV5-5 combines with J gene TRBJ1-5, with D perhaps matching TRBD1 (6 bases). The CDR3 is 14 residues long. Deletions cut 4 bases from V and 7 bases from J, with 15 bases between. The germline V gene has CDR1 SGHKS and CDR2 YYEKEE (reference sequence).

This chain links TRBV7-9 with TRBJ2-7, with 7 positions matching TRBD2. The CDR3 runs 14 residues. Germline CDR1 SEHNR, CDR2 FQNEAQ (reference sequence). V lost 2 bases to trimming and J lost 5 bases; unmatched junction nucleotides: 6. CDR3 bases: TGTGCCAGCAGCTTAAACTCCGGGGGGAACGAGCAGTACTTC. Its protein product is CASSLNSGGNEQYF.

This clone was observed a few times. The CDR3: CASSLSGTVAKNIQYF. The DNA for the CDR3 is TGTGCCAGCAGCTTAAGTGGGACAGTAGCCAAAAACATTCAGTACTTC. This chain joins TRBV7-2 and TRBJ2-4; TRBD1 matches 7 bases. The V and J ends lost 2 bases and 0 bases, in that order; junction bases with no gene match: 4. In germline, CDR1 is SGHTA, CDR2 FQGNSA. The CDR3 totals 16 residues.

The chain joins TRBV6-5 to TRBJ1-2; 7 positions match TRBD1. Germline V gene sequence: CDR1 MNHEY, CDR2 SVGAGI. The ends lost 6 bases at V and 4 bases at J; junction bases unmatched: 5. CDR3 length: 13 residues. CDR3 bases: TGTGCCAGCAGCGCGGACAGGCGCTATGGCTACACCTTC. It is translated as CASSADRRYGYTF.

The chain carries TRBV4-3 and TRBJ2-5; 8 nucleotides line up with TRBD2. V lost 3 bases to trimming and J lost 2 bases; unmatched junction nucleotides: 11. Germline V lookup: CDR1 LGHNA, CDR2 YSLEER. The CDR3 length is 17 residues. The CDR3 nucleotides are TGCGCCAGCAGCCAGGAGTCGGAGCGGGGGATTCAAGAGACCCAGTACTTC. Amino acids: CASSQESERGIQETQYF.

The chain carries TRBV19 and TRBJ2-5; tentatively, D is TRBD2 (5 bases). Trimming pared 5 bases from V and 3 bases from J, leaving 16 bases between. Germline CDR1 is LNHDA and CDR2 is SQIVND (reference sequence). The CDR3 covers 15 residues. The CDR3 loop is CASSPGYDGEETQYF. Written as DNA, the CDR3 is TGTGCCAGTAGTCCGGGGTACGACGGAGAAGAGACCCAGTACTTC.

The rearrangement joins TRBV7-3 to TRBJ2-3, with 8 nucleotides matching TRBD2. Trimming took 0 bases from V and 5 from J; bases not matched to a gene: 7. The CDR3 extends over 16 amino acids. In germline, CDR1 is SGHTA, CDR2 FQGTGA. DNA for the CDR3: TGTGCCAGCAGCTTAACCGGGGGGGCCTGGGGAGATACGCAGTATTTT. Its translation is CASSLTGGAWGDTQYF. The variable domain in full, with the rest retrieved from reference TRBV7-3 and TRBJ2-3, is GAGVSQTPSNKVTEKGKYVELRCDPISGHTALYWYRQSLGQGPEFLIYFQGTGAADDSGLPNDRFFAVRPEGSVSTLKIQRTERGDSAVYLCASSLTGGAWGDTQYFGPGTRLTVL.

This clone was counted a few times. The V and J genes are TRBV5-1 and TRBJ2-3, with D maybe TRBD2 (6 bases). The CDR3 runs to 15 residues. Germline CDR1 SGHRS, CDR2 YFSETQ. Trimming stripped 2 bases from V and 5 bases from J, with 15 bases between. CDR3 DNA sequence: TGCGCCAGCAGCTTACGGGGGAGTGAGGTAGATACGCAGTATTTT. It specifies CASSLRGSEVDTQYF.

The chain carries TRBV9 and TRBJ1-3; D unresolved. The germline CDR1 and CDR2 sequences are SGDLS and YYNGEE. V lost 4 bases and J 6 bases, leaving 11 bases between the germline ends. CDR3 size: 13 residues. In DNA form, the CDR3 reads TGTGCCAGCAGCCTAGATCCTAAAAACACCATATATTTT. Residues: CASSLDPKNTIYF.

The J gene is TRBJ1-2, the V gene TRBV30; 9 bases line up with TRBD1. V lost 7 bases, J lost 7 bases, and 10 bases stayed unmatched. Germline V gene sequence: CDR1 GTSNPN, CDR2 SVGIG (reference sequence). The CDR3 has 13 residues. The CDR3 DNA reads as TGTGCCTTAACGGACAGGGGATTGGGTGGCTACACCTTC. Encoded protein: CALTDRGLGGYTF.

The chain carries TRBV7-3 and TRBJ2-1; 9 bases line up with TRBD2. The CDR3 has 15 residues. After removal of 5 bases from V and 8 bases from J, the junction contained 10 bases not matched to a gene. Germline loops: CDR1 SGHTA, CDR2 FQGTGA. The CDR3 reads CASSRAGGPGDEQFF. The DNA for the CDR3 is TGTGCCAGCAGCCGAGCGGGGGGCCCAGGTGATGAGCAGTTCTTC. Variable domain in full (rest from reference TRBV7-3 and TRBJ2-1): GAGVSQTPSNKVTEKGKYVELRCDPISGHTALYWYRQSLGQGPEFLIYFQGTGAADDSGLPNDRFFAVRPEGSVSTLKIQRTERGDSAVYLCASSRAGGPGDEQFFGPGTRLTVL.

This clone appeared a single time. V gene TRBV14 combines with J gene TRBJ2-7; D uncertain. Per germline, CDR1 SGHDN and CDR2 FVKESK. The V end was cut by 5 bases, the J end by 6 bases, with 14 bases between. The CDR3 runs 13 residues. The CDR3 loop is CASSGDLYSEQYF. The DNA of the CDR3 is TGTGCCAGCAGCGGAGACCTGTACTCCGAGCAGTACTTC.

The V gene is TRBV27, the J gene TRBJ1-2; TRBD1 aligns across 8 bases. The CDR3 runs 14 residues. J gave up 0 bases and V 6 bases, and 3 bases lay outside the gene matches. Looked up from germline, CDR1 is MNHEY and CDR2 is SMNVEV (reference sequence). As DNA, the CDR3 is TGTGCCAGCAGGGGACAGGCATCTAACTATGGCTACACCTTC. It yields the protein CASRGQASNYGYTF.

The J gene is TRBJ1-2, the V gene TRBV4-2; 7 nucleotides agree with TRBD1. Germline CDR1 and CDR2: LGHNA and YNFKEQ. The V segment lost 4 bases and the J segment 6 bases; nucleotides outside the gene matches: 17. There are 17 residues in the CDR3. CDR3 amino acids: CASSPASQGNTADGYTF. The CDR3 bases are TGTGCCAGCAGCCCTGCTTCACAGGGGAATACAGCGGATGGCTACACCTTC.

The CDR3 reads CATSRPGPGSYEQYF. The CDR3 DNA reads as TGTGCCACCAGCAGACCTGGTCCAGGGTCCTACGAGCAGTACTTC. The chain links TRBV15 to TRBJ2-7; the D gene is possibly TRBD1 (5 bases). The germline V gene has CDR1 LNHNV and CDR2 YYDKDF (reference sequence). The CDR3 covers 15 residues. Trimming left V 2 bases short and J 1 base short, with 12 bases between.